Shown below are 8 T cell receptor beta chains from a single sample sequenced in a study of T cells in narcolepsy (dated by TCRdb to between 2017 and 2018). Library method: the immunoSEQ multiplex PCR assay. Drawn from immuneACCESS, this table holds only the in-frame rearrangements with V and J called that TCRdb kept. Clones are partly lost; checked studies trace under half to an unresolved V gene and leave the rest unexplained. The sample table holds tens of thousands of clones, of which 70% to 80% were seen once. The ten largest clonotypes hold 1.1% of the sample. The sample taken for sequencing was CD45RA- memory CD4+ T cells from PBMCs. What the cell subset or site label conveys for this sample: memory T cells sorted ex vivo from peripheral blood. The source is a human donor with narcolepsy.

The chain has TRBV5-1 and TRBJ2-3; D possibly uses TRBD1 or TRBD2 (5 bases each). Germline V gene lookup returns CDR1 SGHRS and CDR2 YFSETQ. V was shortened by 4 bases and J by 1 base, with 13 bases between the two germline ends. The CDR3 spans 15 residues. Written as DNA, the CDR3 is TGCGCCAGCAGCCTAGGGGACGGAGGCACAGATACGCAGTATTTT. As protein: CASSLGDGGTDTQYF.

The J gene is TRBJ1-2, the V gene TRBV19; D call uncertain. This CDR3 has 14 amino acids. The germline V gene has CDR1 LNHDA and CDR2 SQIVND (reference sequence). V was clipped by 0 bases and J by 8 bases, with 13 bases between them. Written as DNA, the CDR3 is TGTGCCAGTAGTATAGATCGGGGAGGTAAAGGCTACACCTTC. This gives the protein CASSIDRGGKGYTF. The entire variable domain, with the rest obtained from reference TRBV19 and TRBJ1-2, is as follows: DGGITQSPKYLFRKEGQNVTLSCEQNLNHDAMYWYRQDPGQGLRLIYYSQIVNDFQKGDIAEGYSVSREKKESFPLTVTSAQKNPTAFYLCASSIDRGGKGYTFGSGTRLTVV.

This sequence joins TRBV21-1 and TRBJ2-7; the table's D call, TRBD2, has no DNA check behind it. TRBV21-1 is marked as a pseudogene. CDR3 length: 16 amino acids. The CDR3 nucleotides are TGTGCCAGCAGCAAAGCGCAGCGGGAGTTCGTCAACGAGCAGTACTTC. Protein product: CASSKAQREFVNEQYF.

The V call is TRBV28, the J call TRBJ1-5, with 7 nucleotides matching TRBD1. The CDR3 sequence is 15 residues long. The germline V gene has CDR1 MDHEN and CDR2 SYDVKM. J was trimmed by 9 bases and V by 6 bases; bases with no gene match: 14. CDR3 amino acids: CASSSKTGLPRPQHF. The CDR3 coding sequence is TGTGCCAGCAGCTCAAAGACAGGGTTACCCCGGCCCCAGCATTTT.

The chain combines TRBV16 with TRBJ2-1; 14 positions match TRBD2. This CDR3 has 15 amino acids. The V segment lost 8 bases and the J segment 7 bases; nucleotides outside the gene matches: 7. In germline, CDR1 is KGHSY, CDR2 FQNENV. Written as DNA, the CDR3 is TGTGCCAGCCGGCTCGGGACTAGCGGGAGTAATGAGCAGTTCTTC. Residues: CASRLGTSGSNEQFF.

The chain recombines TRBV28 with TRBJ1-2; no clear D gene. Germline lookup yields CDR1 MDHEN and CDR2 SYDVKM. Trimming took 3 bases from V and 2 from J, leaving 1 base between them. There are 11 residues in the CDR3. Written as DNA, the CDR3 is TGTGCCAGCAGTTTGAACTATGGCTACACCTTC. It translates to CASSLNYGYTF.

CDR3 in DNA: TGTGCCAGCAGTTACTCAGAATATATCGAGCAGTACTTC. Translated: CASSYSEYIEQYF. The V and J genes are TRBV6-5 and TRBJ2-7; no definite D call. This CDR3 contains 13 residues. Germline V CDR1 and CDR2: MNHEY, SVGAGI. Trimming cost V 0 bases and J 6 bases, with 9 bases left between them.

The rearrangement uses TRBV4-1 and TRBJ1-2, with TRBD1 identical over 7 bases. This CDR3 is built from 15 residues. CDR1 MGHRA and CDR2 YSYEKL come from the germline V gene. Trimming at V came to 0 bases and at J to 3 bases, leaving 4 bases not matched to a gene. DNA for the CDR3: TGCGCCAGCAGCCAAGATGACAGGGTTGACTATGGCTACACCTTC. Encoded protein: CASSQDDRVDYGYTF.